The 3 T cell receptor beta chains below all came from one sample that was sequenced in a study of control samples from healthy donors and cancer patients. The assay was immunoSEQ multiplex PCR, and TCRdb's table has in-frame clones only and misses some. The sample yields 150,000 to 200,000 clones, 80% to 95% seen once. Sequencing input: blood. Every receptor here comes from a man in his late teens or twenties in good health.

The rearrangement joins TRBV29-1 to TRBJ1-1, with D possibly TRBD1 on 5 matching bases. V lost 6 bases to trimming and J lost 8 bases, with 19 bases between them. CDR1 is SQVTM, CDR2 ANQGSEA, per germline. This CDR3 region has 13 residues. This chain's CDR3 is CSVLTWGSREAFF. CDR3 coding DNA: TGCAGCGTCCTAACGTGGGGCTCCAGGGAAGCTTTCTTT.

This rearrangement joins TRBV9 to TRBJ2-2; D remains ambiguous. Germline values: CDR1 SGDLS, CDR2 YYNGEE. The CDR3 is 13 residues long. The germline V and J ends were trimmed by 4 bases and 5 bases, with 9 bases remaining between them. The CDR3 DNA reads TGTGCCAGCAGCTTTATGGGGACCGGGGAGCTGTTTTTT. Its protein product is CASSFMGTGELFF. The whole variable domain, filled in from reference TRBV9 and TRBJ2-2, reads DSGVTQTPKHLITATGQRVTLRCSPRSGDLSVYWYQQSLDQGLQFLIQYYNGEERAKGNILERFSAQQFPDLHSELNLSSLELGDSALYFCASSFMGTGELFFGEGSRLTVL.

This sequence joins TRBV6-5 and TRBJ2-7, with D possibly being TRBD1 (6 bases). Trimming removed 5 bases from V and 0 bases from J, with 11 bases in between. Germline V lookup: CDR1 MNHEY, CDR2 SVGAGI. The CDR3 totals 14 residues. CDR3 loop: CASSRQGSSYEQYF. In DNA form, the CDR3 reads TGTGCCAGCAGTCGTCAGGGGTCCTCCTACGAGCAGTACTTC.